This T cell receptor beta chain was sequenced for a study of T cells in Graves' hyperthyroidism and ophthalmopathy. The CDR3 length is 16 residues. V was cut by 5 bases and J by 3 bases, with 19 bases left in between. Germline assignment: CDR1 MDHEN and CDR2 SYDVKM. Template material for amplifying TCR beta CDR3 regions consisted of RNA transcripts. The HTBI set primed first-round TCR CDR3 RT-PCR. MiXCR, run by TCRdb on the multiplex PCR reads, gives a single entry per CDR3 protein. The profile shows fewer than 550,000 distinct CDR3 sequences, 15% to 19% of them singletons. This clonotype was seen at least ten times.

This clonotype originated in a woman aged 18-29 years with Graves' hyperthyroidism. The V and J genes are TRBV28 and TRBJ1-1; the D gene is possibly TRBD1 (6 bases). Source material: blood. In nucleotides, the CDR3 is TGTGCCAGCAGTCCGGCGGGAGGGGGGGCATACACTGAAGCTTTCTTT. It codes for CASSPAGGGAYTEAFF. The full variable domain, with the rest looked up from reference TRBV28 and TRBJ1-1, is DVKVTQSSRYLVKRTGEKVFLECVQDMDHENMFWYRQDPGLGLRLIYFSYDVKMKEKGDIPEGYSVSREKKERFSLILESASTNQTSMYLCASSPAGGGAYTEAFFGQGTRLTVV.